This entry features one T cell receptor (beta chain) sequence. These data originate in a study of shared clonotypes between healthy human individuals. Measured with immunoSEQ multiplex PCR; TCRdb has only the in-frame clones, and not every one. This sample has 450,000 to 600,000 clones, with 79% found just once. Germline V gene data show CDR1 as MGHRA and CDR2 as YSYEKL. The CDR3 is 16 amino acids. The V and J ends lost 1 base and 4 bases respectively, with 13 bases between them. The clonotype was recovered from a woman between 40 and 55 years old in good health. Some clones in this sample may be carry-over from other donors' samples. The V call is TRBV4-1, the J call TRBJ2-2; D is uncertain. The sequencing input was PBMCs. CDR3 coding DNA: TGCGCCAGCAGCCAAGGGTCGGTGTTAGGCACCGGGGAGCTGTTTTTT. Translating gives CASSQGSVLGTGELFF.